The rows below give T cell receptor beta chains drawn from one sample of a study of Graves' ophthalmopathy and Graves' hyperthyroidism. MiXCR, applied by TCRdb to the multiplex PCR reads, yields one record per CDR3 protein. The sample shows 300,000 or so distinct CDR3 sequences, 15% to 20% of them seen only once. The sample comprised peripheral blood. Source of these receptors: an adult man with Graves' ophthalmopathy. Both conserved end residues are part of each CDR3. The D gene is left open where the match is weak. Expanded clones get a size class; other rows say once, few or many, or leave the size out.

CDR3: CASRDYIYEQYF; DNA: TGTGCCAGCCGGGACTACATCTACGAGCAGTACTTC; D: TRBD2; length: 12; J: TRBJ2-7; V: TRBV6-2/TRBV6-3; size: many
CDR3: CASSSEGVTTYEQYF; DNA: TGTGCCAGCAGCTCGGAGGGGGTCACTACCTACGAGCAGTACTTC; D: .; length: 15; J: TRBJ2-7; V: TRBV11-2; size: many
CDR3: CASSVGLDRISGNTIYF; DNA: TGTGCCAGCAGCGTAGGATTGGACCGTATCTCTGGAAACACCATATATTTT; D: .; length: 17; J: TRBJ1-3; V: TRBV9; size: many
CDR3: CASTRGSVGNTGELFF; DNA: TGCGCCAGCACCCGAGGATCGGTGGGGAACACCGGGGAGCTGTTTTTT; D: .; length: 16; J: TRBJ2-2; V: TRBV5-1; size: many
CDR3: CASSSSDGRGDYGYTF; DNA: TGTGCCAGCAGTTCATCGGACGGACGGGGTGACTATGGCTACACCTTC; D: .; length: 16; J: TRBJ1-2; V: TRBV28; size: many
CDR3: CAWSGDRGHTEAFF; DNA: TGTGCCTGGAGCGGGGACAGGGGGCATACTGAAGCTTTCTTT; D: TRBD1; length: 14; J: TRBJ1-1; V: TRBV30; size: few
CDR3: CASSPLIGTGGVVGNYEQYF; DNA: TGTGCCAGCTCACCACTGATCGGGACAGGGGGCGTCGTGGGCAATTACGAGCAGTACTTC; D: TRBD1; length: 20; J: TRBJ2-7; V: TRBV18; size: .
CDR3: CASSFPTGNGNTIYF; DNA: TGTGCCAGCAGCTTCCCCACAGGGAATGGAAACACCATATATTTT; D: .; length: 15; J: TRBJ1-3; V: TRBV7-2; size: many
CDR3: CASSPGGGLYEQYF; DNA: TGTGCCAGCTCACCGGGCGGGGGCCTCTACGAGCAGTACTTC; D: .; length: 14; J: TRBJ2-7; V: TRBV18; size: many
CDR3: CASSQDVSGNTIYF; DNA: TGTGCCAGCAGCCAAGATGTCTCTGGAAACACCATATATTTT; D: .; length: 14; J: TRBJ1-3; V: TRBV3-1; size: many
CDR3: CASSLALWTSGTNANTGELFF; DNA: TGCGCCAGCAGCTTGGCTCTATGGACTAGCGGGACCAACGCGAACACCGGGGAGCTGTTTTTT; D: TRBD2; length: 21; J: TRBJ2-2; V: TRBV5-1; size: few
CDR3: CASSYSSVFGEETQYF; DNA: TGTGCCAGCAGTTACTCTTCCGTATTCGGGGAAGAGACCCAGTACTTC; D: .; length: 16; J: TRBJ2-5; V: TRBV6-5; size: many
CDR3: CASRDTGTSGIGLYEQYF; DNA: TGTGCCAGCAGGGACACCGGGACTAGCGGGATAGGTCTCTACGAGCAGTACTTC; D: TRBD2; length: 18; J: TRBJ2-7; V: TRBV11-2; size: many
CDR3: CASSSDRASAQYF; DNA: TGTGCCAGCAGTAGTGACAGAGCATCGGCCCAGTACTTC; D: .; length: 13; J: TRBJ2-5; V: TRBV6-5; size: many
CDR3: CASSSAALEYGYTF; DNA: TGTGCCAGCAGTTCGGCAGCTCTTGAATATGGCTACACCTTC; D: .; length: 14; J: TRBJ1-2; V: TRBV27; size: .
CDR3: CSAGQLRITDTQYF; DNA: TGCAGTGCCGGGCAGTTACGCATCACAGATACGCAGTATTTT; D: .; length: 14; J: TRBJ2-3; V: TRBV20-1; size: .
CDR3: CASSYYGRGYEQYF; DNA: TGTGCCAGCAGTTACTACGGCAGGGGCTATGAGCAATACTTC; D: .; length: 14; J: TRBJ2-7; V: TRBV6-5; size: many
CDR3: CASSTRTAAATEAFF; DNA: TGTGCCAGCAGTACGCGGACAGCAGCAGCCACTGAAGCTTTCTTT; D: .; length: 15; J: TRBJ1-1; V: TRBV27; size: many
CDR3: CASSANRGNSPLHF; DNA: TGCGCCAGCAGCGCCAACAGGGGAAATTCACCCCTCCACTTT; D: TRBD1; length: 14; J: TRBJ1-6; V: TRBV4-1; size: many
CDR3: CAWSVLPDEQYF; DNA: TGTGCCTGGAGTGTTCTACCGGACGAGCAGTACTTC; D: .; length: 12; J: TRBJ2-7; V: TRBV30; size: many
CDR3: CASSLVSRSNTGELFF; DNA: TGCGCCAGCAGCTTGGTTTCTAGATCGAACACCGGGGAGCTGTTTTTT; D: .; length: 16; J: TRBJ2-2; V: TRBV5-1; size: many
CDR3: CATSRGGSGELFF; DNA: TGTGCCACCAGCAGAGGAGGCTCCGGGGAGCTGTTTTTT; D: .; length: 13; J: TRBJ2-2; V: TRBV15; size: .
CDR3: CASERQGSSTEAFF; DNA: TGTGCCAGCGAAAGACAGGGGAGCTCGACTGAAGCTTTCTTT; D: TRBD1; length: 14; J: TRBJ1-1; V: TRBV6-1; size: many
CDR3: CASSTAGKKNTEAFF; DNA: TGTGCCAGCAGCACAGCAGGGAAAAAGAACACTGAAGCTTTCTTT; D: .; length: 15; J: TRBJ1-1; V: TRBV7-2; size: many
CDR3: CASNGAGGELFF; DNA: TGTGCCAGCAACGGGGCGGGCGGGGAGCTGTTTTTT; D: .; length: 12; J: TRBJ2-2; V: TRBV12-3/TRBV12-4; size: many
CDR3: CAIRDTGVPNTEAFF; DNA: TGTGCCATCAGAGATACAGGGGTGCCGAACACTGAAGCTTTCTTT; D: TRBD1; length: 15; J: TRBJ1-1; V: TRBV10-3; size: .
CDR3: CASSKRDRVENIQYF; DNA: TGTGCCAGCAGCAAACGGGACAGGGTTGAAAACATTCAGTACTTC; D: TRBD1; length: 15; J: TRBJ2-4; V: TRBV7-8; size: many
CDR3: CASSLGVGGSGANQETQYF; DNA: TGTGCCAGCAGCTTAGGAGTCGGTGGAAGCGGGGCAAACCAAGAGACCCAGTACTTC; D: TRBD2; length: 19; J: TRBJ2-5; V: TRBV11-1; size: once
CDR3: CATDTQGYTEAFF; DNA: TGTGCCACCGATACCCAGGGCTACACTGAAGCTTTCTTT; D: .; length: 13; J: TRBJ1-1; V: TRBV7-9; size: many
CDR3: CASSLESTVYGYTF; DNA: TGTGCCAGCAGTTTAGAGTCAACAGTCTATGGCTACACCTTC; D: .; length: 14; J: TRBJ1-2; V: TRBV12-3/TRBV12-4; size: many
CDR3: CAWSGSYSDSPLHF; DNA: TGTGCCTGGAGTGGAAGTTACTCCGACTCACCCCTCCACTTT; D: .; length: 14; J: TRBJ1-6; V: TRBV30; size: few
CDR3: CASSLGQRAFF; DNA: TGTGCCAGCAGCCTGGGACAGAGAGCTTTCTTT; D: TRBD1; length: 11; J: TRBJ1-1; V: TRBV3-1; size: many
CDR3: CASRAAYEQYF; DNA: TGTGCCAGTCGCGCGGCCTACGAGCAGTACTTC; D: .; length: 11; J: TRBJ2-7; V: TRBV2; size: many
CDR3: CASSSQGGGTSGRAYEQYF; DNA: TGTGCCAGCAGCTCCCAAGGTGGCGGGACTAGCGGGAGGGCCTACGAGCAGTACTTC; D: TRBD2; length: 19; J: TRBJ2-7; V: TRBV11-1; size: many
CDR3: CASSFVAGRGYAF; DNA: TGTGCCAGCAGCTTTGTGGCAGGTCGTGGCTACGCCTTC; D: .; length: 13; J: TRBJ1-2; V: TRBV7-2; size: many
CDR3: CASSLPDITYEQYF; DNA: TGTGCCAGCAGCCTGCCGGACATCACCTACGAGCAGTACTTC; D: .; length: 14; J: TRBJ2-7; V: TRBV7-9; size: once
CDR3: CASSYGPRQETQYF; DNA: TGTGCCAGCAGTTACGGGCCGAGGCAAGAGACCCAGTACTTC; D: .; length: 14; J: TRBJ2-5; V: TRBV6-5; size: once
CDR3: CASRPGQAVFHGYTF; DNA: TGTGCCAGCAGACCCGGACAGGCGGTCTTTCATGGCTACACCTTC; D: TRBD1; length: 15; J: TRBJ1-2; V: TRBV6-2/TRBV6-3; size: many
CDR3: CASGNRENTEAFF; DNA: TGTGCCAGCGGCAACAGGGAAAACACTGAAGCTTTCTTT; D: .; length: 13; J: TRBJ1-1; V: TRBV6-1; size: few
CDR3: CASSLNTYTEAFF; DNA: TGTGCCAGCAGCTTAAACACGTACACTGAAGCTTTCTTT; D: .; length: 13; J: TRBJ1-1; V: TRBV7-3; size: many
CDR3: CASSLKKDLRAFF; DNA: TGTGCCAGCAGCTTAAAGAAAGACCTCAGAGCTTTCTTT; D: .; length: 13; J: TRBJ1-1; V: TRBV7-2; size: few
CDR3: CSVEGAQQGWWETQYF; DNA: TGCAGCGTTGAAGGCGCCCAGCAGGGTTGGTGGGAGACCCAGTACTTC; D: .; length: 16; J: TRBJ2-5; V: TRBV29-1; size: many
CDR3: CSARKTGGGGYTF; DNA: TGCAGTGCTCGTAAAACAGGGGGAGGGGGCTACACCTTC; D: TRBD1; length: 13; J: TRBJ1-2; V: TRBV20-1; size: many
CDR3: CASSEWQGANEQYF; DNA: TGTGCCAGCAGTGAATGGCAGGGGGCCAACGAGCAGTACTTC; D: TRBD1; length: 14; J: TRBJ2-7; V: TRBV2; size: many
CDR3: CASSDGQWRTEAFF; DNA: TGTGCCAGCAGTGATGGGCAGTGGAGGACTGAAGCTTTCTTT; D: .; length: 14; J: TRBJ1-1; V: TRBV2; size: many
CDR3: CSARDLAGEETQYF; DNA: TGCAGTGCTAGAGATCTAGCGGGAGAGGAGACCCAGTACTTC; D: TRBD2; length: 14; J: TRBJ2-5; V: TRBV20-1; size: many
CDR3: CSGRTGGGSPLHF; DNA: TGCTCGGGCCGGACAGGGGGTGGGTCACCCCTCCACTTT; D: TRBD1; length: 13; J: TRBJ1-6; V: TRBV2; size: .
CDR3: CASTIPGANSPLHF; DNA: TGTGCCAGCACCATCCCAGGGGCAAATTCACCCCTCCACTTT; D: .; length: 14; J: TRBJ1-6; V: TRBV6-5; size: many